This is a list of T cell receptor beta chains from one sample in a study of blood T cell repertoires in COVID-19. The data were produced by immunoSEQ multiplex PCR, yet TCRdb's version contains in-frame clones alone and is incomplete. Here the sample spans about 150,000 clones, 80% to 90% being singletons. Sequencing was carried out using peripheral blood. The receptor source for this set is a woman aged 50 to 60 with acute or convalescent COVID-19. Each CDR3 is given with its conserved first and last residue. Each record gives: clone size, J gene, V gene, CDR3 protein. Clone size, where shown, is once, few, many, or a class for clones that have expanded.

clone_size: -; j_call: TRBJ1-3; v_call: TRBV19; cdr3_aa: CASSEQITSGNTIYF
clone_size: -; j_call: TRBJ2-7; v_call: TRBV9; cdr3_aa: CASSAGSDYEQYF
clone_size: -; j_call: TRBJ1-2; v_call: TRBV6-5; cdr3_aa: CASAQAGGYTF
clone_size: -; j_call: TRBJ1-6; v_call: TRBV11-2; cdr3_aa: CASSPSRGAGSPLHF
clone_size: -; j_call: TRBJ2-3; v_call: TRBV7-9; cdr3_aa: CASSSGSTSTQYF
clone_size: once; j_call: TRBJ2-7; v_call: TRBV3-1/TRBV3-2; cdr3_aa: CASSQYDWEQYF
clone_size: -; j_call: TRBJ1-4; v_call: TRBV5-5; cdr3_aa: CASSLLTAQKEKLFF
clone_size: -; j_call: TRBJ2-5; v_call: TRBV29-1; cdr3_aa: CSVDKGVETQYF
clone_size: -; j_call: TRBJ2-7; v_call: TRBV5-1; cdr3_aa: CASSPVLQASSYEQYF
clone_size: -; j_call: TRBJ2-7; v_call: TRBV14; cdr3_aa: CASSQGSYEQYF
clone_size: -; j_call: TRBJ2-7; v_call: TRBV6-6; cdr3_aa: CASSWPSGSKNEQYF
clone_size: -; j_call: TRBJ1-6; v_call: TRBV2; cdr3_aa: CASTPGLNSPLHF
clone_size: -; j_call: TRBJ1-3; v_call: TRBV19; cdr3_aa: CASTKGRTGNTIYF
clone_size: -; j_call: TRBJ1-5; v_call: TRBV18; cdr3_aa: CASSPPAGALGPQHF
clone_size: few; j_call: TRBJ2-6; v_call: TRBV28; cdr3_aa: CATRQGDLSGANVLTF
clone_size: -; j_call: TRBJ2-3; v_call: TRBV15; cdr3_aa: CATSRDFGQGALGTQYF
clone_size: -; j_call: TRBJ2-5; v_call: TRBV20-1; cdr3_aa: CSATDQYQETQYF
clone_size: few; j_call: TRBJ1-4; v_call: TRBV2; cdr3_aa: CASRDPRVVGEKLFF
clone_size: -; j_call: TRBJ2-1; v_call: TRBV6-5; cdr3_aa: CASRYRGGNEQFF
clone_size: -; j_call: TRBJ2-7; v_call: TRBV27; cdr3_aa: CASRRTGGEQYF
clone_size: -; j_call: TRBJ2-7; v_call: TRBV7-3; cdr3_aa: CASSIQGAGEQYF
clone_size: -; j_call: TRBJ2-1; v_call: TRBV3-1/TRBV3-2; cdr3_aa: CASSLGQTTYNEQFF
clone_size: -; j_call: TRBJ2-3; v_call: TRBV19; cdr3_aa: CASSIGSAGSDTQYF
clone_size: -; j_call: TRBJ1-3; v_call: TRBV5-1; cdr3_aa: CASSPGQGSGNTIYF
clone_size: -; j_call: TRBJ2-7; v_call: TRBV5-1; cdr3_aa: CASSGGSPYEQYF
clone_size: few; j_call: TRBJ1-5; v_call: TRBV19; cdr3_aa: CASSIWQGQGQPQHF
clone_size: -; j_call: TRBJ1-3; v_call: TRBV11-2; cdr3_aa: CASSRQGWGGNTIYF
clone_size: -; j_call: TRBJ1-1; v_call: TRBV15; cdr3_aa: CATTGLNTEAFF
clone_size: -; j_call: TRBJ2-5; v_call: TRBV18; cdr3_aa: CASSPEVAGRGETQYF
clone_size: -; j_call: TRBJ1-1; v_call: TRBV27; cdr3_aa: CASSYWTGSNTEAFF
clone_size: -; j_call: TRBJ2-1; v_call: TRBV6-1; cdr3_aa: CASSEKWVGTMWIF
clone_size: -; j_call: TRBJ1-5; v_call: TRBV15; cdr3_aa: CATSSTGQGGGNQPQHF
clone_size: few; j_call: TRBJ2-1; v_call: TRBV27; cdr3_aa: CASTPLAGHNEQFF
clone_size: -; j_call: TRBJ1-1; v_call: TRBV10-3; cdr3_aa: CATAPGGGTEAFF
clone_size: -; j_call: TRBJ1-6; v_call: TRBV4-3; cdr3_aa: CASSQDKGRNSPLHF
clone_size: -; j_call: TRBJ1-4; v_call: TRBV3-1/TRBV3-2; cdr3_aa: CASSSRQGLEKLFF
clone_size: -; j_call: TRBJ1-1; v_call: TRBV29-1; cdr3_aa: CSGNSQGAYGAFF
clone_size: -; j_call: TRBJ1-5; v_call: TRBV2; cdr3_aa: CASSFRTGRGGNQPQHF
clone_size: -; j_call: TRBJ2-3; v_call: TRBV5-4; cdr3_aa: CASSPPGLAGTDTQYF
clone_size: -; j_call: TRBJ1-5; v_call: TRBV7-9; cdr3_aa: CASSSEGYSNQPQHF
clone_size: once; j_call: TRBJ1-2; v_call: TRBV20-1; cdr3_aa: CSANGNYGYTF
clone_size: once; j_call: TRBJ2-1; v_call: TRBV5-1; cdr3_aa: CASSQRTSGSSGEQFF
clone_size: -; j_call: TRBJ2-7; v_call: TRBV10-3; cdr3_aa: CAIRSGTSHQEQYF